These 28 T cell receptor beta chains were sequenced from one sample in a study of blood T cell repertoires in COVID-19. Measured with immunoSEQ multiplex PCR; TCRdb has only the in-frame clones, and not every one. The data show 90,000 to 110,000 clones, 85% to 90% seen once. The sample comprised peripheral blood. These receptors originate from a middle-aged man with acute or convalescent COVID-19.

This chain connects TRBV6-5 to TRBJ1-2, with a weak D call TRBD1 (5 bases). The CDR3 is made up of 14 amino acids. Trimming took off 6 bases at V and 4 bases at J, with 15 bases between the two ends. From germline, CDR1 is MNHEY and CDR2 SVGAGI. As DNA, the CDR3 is TGTGCCAGCAGCTCGCAGTTGGGGCCCTATGGCTACACCTTC. This encodes CASSSQLGPYGYTF.

The chain employs TRBV2 and TRBJ1-5, with a possible D match to TRBD1 (5 bases). This CDR3 is 17 amino acids long. Germline V CDR1 and CDR2: SNHLY, FYNNEI. Trimming cost V 2 bases and J 0 bases, with 14 bases left between them. The CDR3 nucleotides are TGTGCCAGCAGTGAAACAAAGGGACTACTTAGCAATCAGCCCCAGCATTTT. Encoded protein: CASSETKGLLSNQPQHF.

The V gene is TRBV5-5, the J gene TRBJ1-6, with 7 bases that match TRBD1. V dropped 4 bases and J dropped 7; count of bases not matched to a gene: 5. CDR1 SGHKS and CDR2 YYEKEE come from the germline V gene (reference sequence). This CDR3 region has 14 residues. The CDR3 sequence is CASSTTGMNSPLHF. The CDR3, as DNA: TGTGCCAGCAGCACGACAGGGATGAATTCACCCCTCCACTTT.

The rearrangement uses TRBV24-1 and TRBJ1-2, with 11 bases identical to TRBD1. The CDR3 spans 16 residues. Germline loops: CDR1 KGHDR, CDR2 SFDVKD. The V segment lost 3 bases and the J segment 4 bases; nucleotides outside the gene matches: 6. This CDR3 reads CATSDDRDRGTYGYTF. For the CDR3, the DNA is TGTGCCACCAGTGATGACCGGGACAGGGGGACCTATGGCTACACCTTC.

The V and J genes are TRBV7-3 and TRBJ1-1; the D gene is possibly TRBD1 (5 bases). This CDR3 has 13 residues. Germline V gene sequence: CDR1 SGHTA, CDR2 FQGTGA. V shed 4 bases and J shed 1 base, with 7 bases lying between them. Here the CDR3 DNA reads TGTGCCAGCAGCTCCAGGGCGAACACTGAAGCTTTCTTT. Amino acid sequence: CASSSRANTEAFF.

The gene calls are TRBV11-3 and TRBJ2-3, with a weak D call TRBD1 (5 bases). CDR1 SGHNT and CDR2 YENEEA come from the germline V gene. Between the trimmed V and J ends, which lost 0 bases and 1 base, there was a span of 5 bases. The CDR3 totals 14 residues. CDR3 coding DNA: TGTGCCAGCAGCTTAGAGGGGCGCACAGATACGCAGTATTTT. Translating gives CASSLEGRTDTQYF. The entire variable domain, with the rest obtained from reference TRBV11-3 and TRBJ2-3, is as follows: EAGVVQSPRYKIIEKKQPVAFWCNPISGHNTLYWYLQNLGQGPELLIRYENEEAVDDSQLPKDRFSAERLKGVDSTLKIQPAELGDSAVYLCASSLEGRTDTQYFGPGTRLTVL.

This rearrangement joins TRBV5-5 to TRBJ2-6, with 8 bases aligning to TRBD1. J was trimmed by 3 bases and V by 1 base; bases with no gene match: 3. The CDR3 runs to 16 residues. From germline, CDR1 is SGHKS and CDR2 YYEKEE (reference sequence). CDR3 in DNA: TGTGCCAGCAGCTTGCGGACAGGGCTTGGGGCCAACGTCCTGACTTTC. Its protein product is CASSLRTGLGANVLTF. Using reference TRBV5-5 and TRBJ2-6 for the parts outside the CDR3, the full variable domain is DAGVTQSPTHLIKTRGQQVTLRCSPISGHKSVSWYQQVLGQGPQFIFQYYEKEERGRGNFPDRFSARQFPNYSSELNVNALLLGDSALYLCASSLRTGLGANVLTFGAGSRLTVL.

This clone is judged medium-sized. The chain combines TRBV19 with TRBJ2-1; perhaps TRBD2 as D (6 bases). V dropped 1 base and J dropped 8 bases, with 18 bases sitting between them. The germline gives CDR1 LNHDA, CDR2 SQIVND (reference sequence). This CDR3 contains 16 residues. CDR3 DNA: TGTGCCAGTAGTATAGGGTGGGCTAGCGATATTCATGAGCAGTTCTTC. It codes for CASSIGWASDIHEQFF.

V gene TRBV15 combines with J gene TRBJ2-7, with 8 bases identical to TRBD1. Germline V CDR1 and CDR2: LNHNV, YYDKDF (reference sequence). V was clipped by 5 bases and J by 4 bases; unmatched bases: 7. The CDR3 sequence is 14 residues long. CDR3 loop: CATSARDRQYEQYF. In DNA, the CDR3 is TGTGCCACCAGCGCCCGGGACAGGCAATACGAGCAGTACTTC.

The J gene is TRBJ1-1, the V gene TRBV5-6; the match to TRBD1 covers 9 bases. The CDR3 loop spans 15 amino acids. V shed 4 bases, J shed 11 bases, and the junction held 15 bases outside the gene matches. Per germline, CDR1 SGHDT and CDR2 YYEEEE. CDR3: CASSPDGTGLLGAFF. The CDR3 DNA sequence: TGTGCCAGCAGCCCGGACGGGACAGGGCTCTTAGGTGCTTTCTTT.

This clone was seen only a few times. CDR3 sequence (DNA): TGTGCCAGCGGCGTGTCGGACAGCCGAAATGAAAAACTGTTTTTT. The encoded protein is CASGVSDSRNEKLFF. This sequence joins TRBV2 and TRBJ1-4, with D possibly TRBD1 on 6 matching bases. CDR1 is SNHLY and CDR2 is FYNNEI in the germline V gene. This CDR3 has 15 amino acids. Trimming left V 8 bases short and J 5 bases short, with 18 bases between.

The chain couples TRBV2 to TRBJ2-7; D not resolved. Germline CDR1 reads SNHLY; CDR2 reads FYNNEI. Trimming stripped 7 bases from V and 1 base from J, with 20 bases between. There are 16 residues in the CDR3. CDR3 in amino acids: CASTRETGFSSYEQYF. DNA for the CDR3: TGTGCCAGCACCCGCGAGACGGGTTTCTCATCCTACGAGCAGTACTTC.

The chain uses TRBV6-1 and TRBJ1-5, with 10 positions matching TRBD1. This CDR3 contains 16 residues. The V and J ends lost 4 bases and 4 bases, in that order; junction bases with no gene match: 7. Germline CDR1 and CDR2: MNHNS and SASEGT. CDR3 nucleotide sequence: TGTGCCAGCAGTGCCCCAGGGACAGGGGTGAATCAGCCCCAGCATTTT. This codes for CASSAPGTGVNQPQHF.

V usage is TRBV7-8 and J usage is TRBJ2-6, with a weak D call TRBD1 (6 bases). This CDR3 spans 17 amino acids. Germline CDR1 SGHVS, CDR2 FQNEAQ. V was clipped by 1 base and J by 2 bases, with 12 bases between them. The CDR3 DNA is TGTGCCAGCAGCTTAGGACAGGAAAGGACTGGGGCCAACGTCCTGACTTTC. This gives the protein CASSLGQERTGANVLTF.

V and J are TRBV30 and TRBJ1-2; no clear D. Looked up from germline, CDR1 is GTSNPN and CDR2 is SVGIG (reference sequence). V was cut by 0 bases and J by 7 bases, with 9 bases left in between. The CDR3 loop spans 12 amino acids. CDR3 nucleotides: TGTGCCTGGAGTGTACTAGGGCTTGGCTACACCTTC. Translating gives CAWSVLGLGYTF.

The J gene is TRBJ1-1, the V gene TRBV29-1, with TRBD1 matching 10 bases. The junction had 1 base not matched to a gene; V was cut back by 2 bases and J by 7 bases. The CDR3 spans 12 residues. Germline CDR1 is SQVTM and CDR2 is ANQGSEA. CDR3 nucleotides: TGCAGCGTTGAACGGGACAGGGGTGAAGCTTTCTTT. It is translated as CSVERDRGEAFF.

This sequence joins TRBV12-3 or TRBV12-4 and TRBJ1-5, with D maybe TRBD1 (5 bases). The CDR3 totals 12 residues. V lost 6 bases, J lost 11 bases, and 14 bases lay in between. DNA for the CDR3: TGTGCCAGCAGCCCAACACGGGGGGCCCAGCATTTT. Amino acid sequence: CASSPTRGAQHF.

The rearrangement joins TRBV4-2 to TRBJ2-1; TRBD1 matches at 8 bases. There are 15 residues in the CDR3. Germline assignment: CDR1 LGHNA and CDR2 YNFKEQ. V trimming: 5 bases; J trimming: 4 bases; junction bases outside the gene matches: 7. The CDR3 DNA follows: TGTGCCAGCAGCTTAACGGACAGGGAATACAATGAGCAGTTCTTC. Amino acids: CASSLTDREYNEQFF.

The chain combines TRBV2 with TRBJ1-1; 7 nucleotides match TRBD1. The germline gives CDR1 SNHLY, CDR2 FYNNEI. V lost 4 bases to trimming and J lost 9 bases; unmatched junction nucleotides: 2. This CDR3 comprises 11 residues. CDR3 in amino acids: CASSGQGKAFF. The CDR3 nucleotides read TGTGCCAGCAGTGGACAGGGCAAAGCTTTCTTT.

This clone was seen a single time. This sequence joins TRBV11-3 and TRBJ2-5; 9 bases align to TRBD2. V trimming: 1 base; J trimming: 5 bases; junction bases outside the gene matches: 14. The length of the CDR3 is 18 residues. CDR1 is SGHNT, CDR2 YENEEA, per germline. The CDR3 sequence: CASSLGASGNSLRETQYF. DNA for the CDR3: TGTGCCAGCAGCTTAGGGGCTAGCGGGAACAGCTTACGGGAGACCCAGTACTTC.

J is TRBJ2-1 and V is TRBV6-1, with 9 positions matching TRBD2. The CDR3 has 17 residues. Germline assignment: CDR1 MNHNS and CDR2 SASEGT. V gave up 2 bases and J gave up 4 bases; unmatched junction bases: 9. The CDR3 spells CASSEKVLAGPYNEQFF. The CDR3 DNA reads as TGTGCCAGCAGTGAAAAGGTTCTAGCGGGGCCATACAATGAGCAGTTCTTC.

The genes are TRBV7-2 and TRBJ1-1, with D unresolved. V lost 3 bases and J 7 bases, leaving 15 bases between the germline ends. The CDR3 sequence is 14 residues long. Germline loops: CDR1 SGHTA, CDR2 FQGNSA. CDR3 loop: CASSFGGDLNEAFF. CDR3 coding DNA: TGTGCCAGCAGCTTCGGCGGAGATTTAAATGAAGCTTTCTTT.

The V gene is TRBV27, the J gene TRBJ2-5; 9 positions match TRBD2. Germline values: CDR1 MNHEY, CDR2 SMNVEV (reference sequence). V shed 4 bases, J shed 5 bases, and the junction held 8 bases outside the gene matches. There are 15 residues in the CDR3. CDR3 nucleotides: TGTGCCAGCAGTTCGGGTAGCGGGAGTCGGGAGACCCAGTACTTC. It specifies CASSSGSGSRETQYF.

The V gene is TRBV5-5, the J gene TRBJ1-5; D is undetermined. This CDR3 has 14 residues. CDR1 is SGHKS, CDR2 YYEKEE, per germline (reference sequence). The V gene lost 0 bases and the J gene lost 4 bases, with 8 bases spanning the gap. CDR3 DNA: TGTGCCAGCAGCTTGGCCCGGTTGAATCAGCCCCAGCATTTT. Amino acid sequence: CASSLARLNQPQHF.

J is TRBJ1-3 and V is TRBV13; no firm D call. V lost 3 bases and J lost 8, with 11 bases in between. CDR3 length: 13 amino acids. CDR1 is PRHDT and CDR2 is FYEKMQ in the germline V gene (reference sequence). The CDR3 protein is CASSFGYGDTIYF. The CDR3 region has the DNA TGTGCCAGCAGCTTTGGATACGGGGACACCATATATTTT. Together with reference TRBV13 and TRBJ1-3, the CDR3 gives the full variable domain: AAGVIQSPRHLIKEKRETATLKCYPIPRHDTVYWYQQGPGQDPQFLISFYEKMQSDKGSIPDRFSAQQFSDYHSELNMSSLELGDSALYFCASSFGYGDTIYFGEGSWLTVV.

This clone showed up just a few times. The genes are TRBV28 and TRBJ1-4, with TRBD1 identical over 7 bases. Germline V gene data show CDR1 as MDHEN and CDR2 as SYDVKM. This CDR3 comprises 14 residues. With 4 bases clipped from V and 5 bases from J, the junction kept 4 bases outside the gene matches. The CDR3 loop is CASSWGQTNEKLFF. CDR3 DNA: TGTGCCAGCAGTTGGGGACAGACCAATGAAAAACTGTTTTTT.

This clone has more than one count but fewer than ten. J is TRBJ2-2 and V is TRBV2; no firm D call. Germline V gene lookup returns CDR1 SNHLY and CDR2 FYNNEI. The CDR3 runs to 13 residues. V lost 0 bases and J lost 7, with 6 bases in between. The CDR3 reads CASSEAQVGELFF. The CDR3 DNA sequence: TGTGCCAGCAGTGAAGCGCAGGTCGGGGAGCTGTTTTTT.

The V call is TRBV20-1, the J call TRBJ2-1; 11 bases fit TRBD2. CDR1 is DFQATT, CDR2 SNEGSKA, per germline (reference sequence). The V gene end was trimmed by 3 bases and the J gene end by 2 bases; junction bases not matched to a gene: 6. The CDR3 has 16 amino acids. The CDR3 nucleotides are TGCAGTGCTAGTCGACCGACTAGCGGGACCTACAATGAGCAGTTCTTC. The encoded protein is CSASRPTSGTYNEQFF.